This T cell receptor beta chain is from a study of shared clonotypes between healthy human individuals. Study at large: Per donor, CD8 memory used one plate, CD8 naive used two, CD4 memory used three and CD4 naive used three.

With 5 bases clipped from V and 2 bases from J, the junction kept 4 bases outside the gene matches. This CDR3 comprises 15 residues. The germline V gene encodes CDR1 KGHSH and CDR2 LQKENI. Splitting of each subset's genomic DNA was done evenly across several immunoSEQ plates. Sorted-subset replicate PCRs used around 200 ng of genomic DNA. This amount corresponded to 30,000 to 35,000 T cell genomes. Measured with immunoSEQ multiplex PCR; TCRdb has only the in-frame clones, and not every one. Of some 1 million clones listed, roughly 75% are singletons. Sequences were obtained from memory CD4+ T cells sorted from blood. The subset is: CD45RA-negative fraction. This clonotype was sampled from a man aged 18 to 30 in good health. The chain couples TRBV18 to TRBJ2-1; 9 nucleotides align to TRBD1. This chain's CDR3 is CASSVGQGTYNEQFF. The DNA of the CDR3 is TGTGCCAGCTCAGTGGGACAGGGAACCTACAATGAGCAGTTCTTC.